These 4 T cell receptor beta chains were all obtained from the same sample, sequenced in a study of regulatory T cells in long-lasting Graves disease. Described time point: newly diagnosed GD, antithyroid drugs for less than 3 months. PBMCs provided the RNA from which the TCR library was made. Sequencing libraries for TCR beta were prepared with iRepertoire HTBI primers and Arm-PCR of CDR3 regions. TCRdb reprocessed the multiplex PCR reads with MiXCR, giving one entry per CDR3 protein. This sample yields under 250,000 distinct CDR3 sequences, of which around 20% are seen a single time; approximately 13% belongs to the top ten. The sample consisted of peripheral blood mononuclear cells (PBMCs), taken at new diagnosis, from a patient treated with antithyroid drugs. The receptors stem from a female donor with Graves disease.

This clonotype was detected only a few times. The gene calls are TRBV19 and TRBJ1-5, with TRBD1 as a possible D gene (5 bases). Germline V gene data show CDR1 as LNHDA and CDR2 as SQIVND (reference sequence). V was shortened by 5 bases and J by 5 bases, with 10 bases between the two germline ends. The CDR3 covers 13 residues. CDR3 bases: TGTGCCAGTAGTGGGACCTACCATCAGCCCCAGCATTTT. Amino acids: CASSGTYHQPQHF.

Concerning this clonotype: A far larger clone is one base from this, pointing to a likely read error. The chain links TRBV11-3 to TRBJ2-7; no clear D. The CDR3 spans 11 residues. Deletions cut 4 bases from V and 9 bases from J, with 10 bases between. The germline gives CDR1 SGHNT, CDR2 YENEEA. The CDR3 spells CASSSSLGQYF. The DNA for the CDR3 is TGTGCCAGCAGCTCCTCCTTGGGGCAGTACTTC.

This clonotype was found many times. The rearrangement links TRBV20-1 to TRBJ2-3; TRBD1 might be the D (6 bases). Trimming pared 3 bases from V and 0 bases from J, leaving 16 bases between. This CDR3 is 16 amino acids long. Germline CDR1 DFQATT, CDR2 SNEGSKA (reference sequence). CDR3 DNA sequence: TGCAGTGCTAGCCTTGCGACAGGTCGTAGCACAGATACGCAGTATTTT. Protein: CSASLATGRSTDTQYF.

A few counts support this clonotype. This rearrangement joins TRBV6-2 or TRBV6-3 to TRBJ1-5; possibly TRBD1 for D (6 bases). Deletions cut 7 bases from V and 4 bases from J, with 11 bases between. In germline, CDR1 is MNHEY, CDR2 SVGEGT. The CDR3 is 13 amino acids. The CDR3 region is CASTGARNQPQHF. The CDR3 bases are TGTGCCAGCACAGGGGCACGGAATCAGCCCCAGCATTTT.